This TCR beta chain was sequenced for a study of blood T cell repertoires in COVID-19. Study-level background: Spain, Italy and the United States supplied samples that represented acute and convalescent COVID-19. The cDNA or gDNA used as material had been derived from T cells, B-cell-depleted T cells, or PBMCs.

Trimming took off 5 bases at V and 6 bases at J, with 11 bases between the two ends. Germline CDR1 is SGHNT and CDR2 is YENEEA. CDR3 length equals 13 residues. As handled by the study authors: From reference gene primer amplification, estimates of nucleated cell counts were derived. TCRdb's table, derived via immunoSEQ multiplex PCR, lists solely in-frame clones and lacks some. V and J calls and clone size come straight from that table; D and trimming were deduced from the DNA. Seen here are approximately 96,000 clones, roughly 90% observed once, and the top ten hold around 4.3%. What was sequenced was peripheral blood. This receptor was obtained from a human donor with COVID-19, enrolled during active disease. The donor label of this sample is uncertain. V and J are TRBV11-3 and TRBJ2-1; TRBD2 is a possible D gene (6 bases). CDR3 in DNA: TGTGCCAGCAGCCCGGAGGGCCGCAATGAGCAGTTCTTC. This encodes CASSPEGRNEQFF.